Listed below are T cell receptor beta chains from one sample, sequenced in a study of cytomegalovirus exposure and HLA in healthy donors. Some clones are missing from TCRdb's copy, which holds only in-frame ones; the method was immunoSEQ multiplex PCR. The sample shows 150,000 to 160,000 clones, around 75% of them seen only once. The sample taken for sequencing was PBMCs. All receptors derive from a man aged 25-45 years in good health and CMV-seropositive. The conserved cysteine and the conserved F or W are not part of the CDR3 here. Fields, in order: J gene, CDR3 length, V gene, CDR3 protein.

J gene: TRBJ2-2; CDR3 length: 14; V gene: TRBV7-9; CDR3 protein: ASSSPGGQKAGELF
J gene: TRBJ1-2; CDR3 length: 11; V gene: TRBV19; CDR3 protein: ASSSSGTGGYT
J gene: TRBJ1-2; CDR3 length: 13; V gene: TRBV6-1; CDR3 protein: ASSVRQELNYGYT
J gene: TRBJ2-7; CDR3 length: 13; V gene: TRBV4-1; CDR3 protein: ASSPLDRGGYEQY
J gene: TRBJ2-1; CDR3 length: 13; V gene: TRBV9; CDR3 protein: ASSVRGGPYNEQF
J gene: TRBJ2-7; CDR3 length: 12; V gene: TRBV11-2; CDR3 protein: ASSGTGASYEQY
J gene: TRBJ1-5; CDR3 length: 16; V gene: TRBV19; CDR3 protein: ASSLPPRGSYSNQPQH
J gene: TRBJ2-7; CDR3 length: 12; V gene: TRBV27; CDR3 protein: ASSYGSGSYEQY
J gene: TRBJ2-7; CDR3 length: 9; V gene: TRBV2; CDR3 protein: ASSDDSLPY
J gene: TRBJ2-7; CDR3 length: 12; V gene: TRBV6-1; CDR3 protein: ASSDMRGAYEQY
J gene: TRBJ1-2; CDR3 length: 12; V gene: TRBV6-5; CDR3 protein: ASSRSRGDYGYT
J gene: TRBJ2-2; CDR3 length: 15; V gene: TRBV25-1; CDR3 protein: ASSESPGGVDTGELF
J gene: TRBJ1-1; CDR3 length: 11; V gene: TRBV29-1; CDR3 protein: SVLGQMNTEAF
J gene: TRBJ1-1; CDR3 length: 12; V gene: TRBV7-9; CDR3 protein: ASEAGSGDTEAF
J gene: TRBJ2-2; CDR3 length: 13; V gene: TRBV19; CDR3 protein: ASSSPGSNTGELF
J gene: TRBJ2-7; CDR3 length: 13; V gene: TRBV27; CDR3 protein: ASSGTLAARYEQY
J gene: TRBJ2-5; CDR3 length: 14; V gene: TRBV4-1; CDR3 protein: ASSQASGTVQETQY
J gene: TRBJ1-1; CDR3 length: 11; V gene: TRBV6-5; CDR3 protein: ASSYSRGIEAF
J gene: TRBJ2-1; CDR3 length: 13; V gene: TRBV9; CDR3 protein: ASSVEGGSYNEQF
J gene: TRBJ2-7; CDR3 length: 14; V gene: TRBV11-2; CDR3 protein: ASSSIPGQGAHEQY
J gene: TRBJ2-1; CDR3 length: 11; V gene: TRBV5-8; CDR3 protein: ASSLRLGGEQF
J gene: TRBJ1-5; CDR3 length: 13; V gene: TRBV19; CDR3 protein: ASSRPGQSGQPQH
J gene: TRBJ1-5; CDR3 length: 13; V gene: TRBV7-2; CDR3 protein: ASSLMGRGNQPQH
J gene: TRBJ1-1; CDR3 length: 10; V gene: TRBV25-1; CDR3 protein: ASSDAGREAF
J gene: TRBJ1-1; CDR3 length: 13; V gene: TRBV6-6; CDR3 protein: ASSYRAGKNTEAF
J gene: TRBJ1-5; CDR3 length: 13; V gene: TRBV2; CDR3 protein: ASRRDGDSNQPQH
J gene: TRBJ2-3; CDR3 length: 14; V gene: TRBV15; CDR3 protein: ATGYRLAGDTDTQY
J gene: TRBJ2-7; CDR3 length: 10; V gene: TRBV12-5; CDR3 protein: ASGSAAYEQY
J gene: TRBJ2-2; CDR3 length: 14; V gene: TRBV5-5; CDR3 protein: ASSLLLAGATGELF
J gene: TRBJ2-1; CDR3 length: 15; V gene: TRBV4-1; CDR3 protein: ASSQDRGLSSYNEQF
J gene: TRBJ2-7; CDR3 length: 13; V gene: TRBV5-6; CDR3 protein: ASSLAGGGSREQY
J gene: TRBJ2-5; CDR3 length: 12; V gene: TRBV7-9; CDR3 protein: ASSFQGWQETQY
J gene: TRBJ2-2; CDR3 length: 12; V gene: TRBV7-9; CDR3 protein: ASSVDSQTGELF
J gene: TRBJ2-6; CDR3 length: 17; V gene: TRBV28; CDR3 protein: ASRFNRGWVGSGANVLT
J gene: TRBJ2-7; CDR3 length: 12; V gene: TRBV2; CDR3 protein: ASSVAGQVYEQY
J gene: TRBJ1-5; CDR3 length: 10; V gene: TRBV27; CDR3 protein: ASSPQGQPQH
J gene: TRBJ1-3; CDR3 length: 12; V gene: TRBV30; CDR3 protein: AWTWGLSGNTIY
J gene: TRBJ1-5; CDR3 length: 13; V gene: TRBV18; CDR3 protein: ASSPSGGFNQPQH
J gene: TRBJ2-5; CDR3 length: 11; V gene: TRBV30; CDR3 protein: AWSVAGGETQY
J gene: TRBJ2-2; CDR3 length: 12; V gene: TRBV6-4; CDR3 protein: ASRTRQYTGELF
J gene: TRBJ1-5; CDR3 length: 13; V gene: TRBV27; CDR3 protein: ASRLMGGRNQPQH
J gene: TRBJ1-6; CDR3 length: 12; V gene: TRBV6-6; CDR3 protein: ASSQDRVGAPLH